This T cell receptor beta chain was found in a study of human T cells and chemical hapten exposure (dated by TCRdb to 2020 to 2023). Looking at the study overall: For sensitization, 2% DPC in acetone was applied to a 2 cm by 2 cm area of upper inner arm skin. Blood samples were taken from patients before sensitization (week 0) and at 2, 6 and about 24 weeks after DPC sensitization. Twenty-nine alopecia patients gave blood for TCR sequencing at one to four time points (pre-sensitization, 2, 6 and 24 weeks). For every blood RNA sample, sequencing covered both the TCR alpha and TCR beta chains. Throughout the study period of around 24 weeks, patients also received therapeutic DPC doses to the scalp every week. Patch testing was performed on the upper back with Finn chambers containing 0.01% DPC, and the patch tests were scored after 6 days according to International Contact Dermatitis Research Group standards. Alopecia areata with under or over 50% scalp involvement, alopecia totalis and alopecia universalis were represented in the patient cohort, which was mostly female. In alopecia patients, the study followed how the peripheral blood TCR repertoire changed in vivo over primary and secondary sensitization to diphenylcyclopropenone (DPC), a hapten. Libraries were pooled for sequencing, and variation in per-sample TCR yields was attributed mainly to small differences in library volumes within the pool. The study at large found these results: Patch test score correlated positively with the number of PT1 expanded TCRs, reaching significance at thresholds 8, 16 and 32 but not at 4. After repeated subsampling, changes were observed in the strength of the expansion versus patch-test correlation and in the threshold at which the correlation became significant. Compared with pre-sensitization or healthy control sets, expanded TCRs formed significantly more large CDR3 similarity clusters, which is consistent with antigen-driven responses. The number of TCRs above 1 in 1000 frequency did not change with DPC sensitization; there was no evidence of global repertoire structure alterations. Alopecia, a presumed autoimmune disease, was present in all patients, so the immune response of the patients might differ from that of healthy individuals.

From cysteine to phenylalanine, the CDR3 is 14 amino acids long. The CDR3 DNA has 42 bases and is translated from base 1. Based on the germline V gene, the CDR1 and CDR2 sequences are SGHRS and YFSETQ. Cut back by 4 bases and 7 bases, the V and J ends lie 12 bases apart. This clonotype was detected a few times. Its antigen remains undetermined. Within one base of it there is no much larger clone, and no base qualities were kept. Libraries were prepared through RACE. Sequencing took place on a NextSeq 500. Library preparation attached unique molecular identifiers to individual cDNA molecules for quantitative, reproducible TCR counting. In the authors' own workflow: A median of around 96,000 TCRs per sample was observed, with a range of about 20,000 to 750,000. The Decombinator software suite was used to annotate V, J and CDR3 in the TCR reads. To make PS versus PT1 abundance plots, every sample was subsampled to the same number of TCRs (28,000). Expanded TCRs were defined as absent before sensitization and observed at least eight times at the 2-week time point. Using fastp at Q25 and MiXCR, TCRdb reprocessed the public reads and kept productive beta chains. CDR3 protein duplicates are merged, each entry listing the most common genes and DNA. TCRdb, not the authors, supplied the V and J calls. The sample table records fewer than 45,000 distinct CDR3 sequences; around a tenth of these occur just once. The ten most abundant clones make up 27% of the sample.

Explained via the paper, the time point label denotes: pre-sensitization, week 0. This sample's treatment or condition label indicates: therapeutic diphenylcyclopropenone sensitization with weekly scalp DPC. Total RNA was extracted from unfractionated whole blood collected in Tempus Blood RNA tubes. At every patch-test visit, the blood draw took place before the patch test was put on. To be eligible, patients had to be aged 18 to 70, diagnosed with alopecia and judged suitable for DPC therapy, while pregnant patients were excluded. The chain is assembled from TRBV5-1 and TRBJ1-6; no D segment can be confidently identified. The sample consisted of whole blood, taken in connection with sensitization to the hapten diphenylcyclopropenone (DPC). The source is a man aged 45-65 years with alopecia areata. Some clones in this sample may be carry-over from other donors' samples. The DNA sequence follows: TGCGCCAGCAGCCCCGATCTGGGAAATTCACCCCTCCACTTT. The translation is CASSPDLGNSPLHF.